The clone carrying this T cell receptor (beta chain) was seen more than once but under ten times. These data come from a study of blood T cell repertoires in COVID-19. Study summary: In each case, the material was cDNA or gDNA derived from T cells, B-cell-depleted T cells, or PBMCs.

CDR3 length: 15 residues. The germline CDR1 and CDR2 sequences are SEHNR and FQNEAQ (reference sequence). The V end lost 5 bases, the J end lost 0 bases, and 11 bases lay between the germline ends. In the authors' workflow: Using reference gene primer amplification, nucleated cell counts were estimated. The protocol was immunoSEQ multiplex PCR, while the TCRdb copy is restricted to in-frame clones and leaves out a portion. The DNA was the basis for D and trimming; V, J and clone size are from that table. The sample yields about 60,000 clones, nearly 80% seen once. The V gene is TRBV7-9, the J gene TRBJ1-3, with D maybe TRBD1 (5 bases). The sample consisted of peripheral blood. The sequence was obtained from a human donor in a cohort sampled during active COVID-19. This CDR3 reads CASSMGLSSGNTIYF. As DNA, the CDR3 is TGTGCCAGCAGCATGGGACTTAGCTCTGGAAACACCATATATTTT.